Listed below are T cell receptor beta chains from one sample, sequenced in a study of blood T cell repertoires in COVID-19. Assay used: immunoSEQ multiplex PCR; TCRdb lists only in-frame clones, some missing. The sample shows around 200,000 clones, 85% of them seen only once. Sequenced sample: PBMCs or T cells enriched from blood (not recorded which). These receptors were collected from a man in his forties who had recovered from COVID-19. Both conserved end residues are part of each CDR3. Each record gives: clone size, D gene, V gene, J gene, CDR3 length, CDR3 DNA, CDR3 protein. The D gene is left open where the match is weak. The size field is filled for only some rows; it gives once, few, many or a size class.

clone size: -; D gene: TRBD2; V gene: TRBV6-2/TRBV6-3; J gene: TRBJ2-5; CDR3 length: 14; CDR3 DNA: TGTGCCAGCAGCCCCGATGGGGGAGGGGAGACCCAGTACTTC; CDR3 protein: CASSPDGGGETQYF
clone size: -; D gene: -; V gene: TRBV9; J gene: TRBJ1-5; CDR3 length: 17; CDR3 DNA: TGTGCCAGCAGCGTAGGCATCGGCGAGGGTAGCAATCAGCCCCAGCATTTT; CDR3 protein: CASSVGIGEGSNQPQHF
clone size: -; D gene: -; V gene: TRBV9; J gene: TRBJ1-3; CDR3 length: 16; CDR3 DNA: TGTGCCAGCAGCGTATCTCCTACAGGCTCTGGAAACACCATATATTTT; CDR3 protein: CASSVSPTGSGNTIYF
clone size: -; D gene: -; V gene: TRBV29-1; J gene: TRBJ2-3; CDR3 length: 12; CDR3 DNA: TGCAGCGTTGAGAGGGGCACAGATACGCAGTATTTT; CDR3 protein: CSVERGTDTQYF
clone size: -; D gene: TRBD2; V gene: TRBV6-1; J gene: TRBJ2-1; CDR3 length: 15; CDR3 DNA: TGTGCCAGCAGTGAACACGGGAGGGCCTACAATGAGCAGTTCTTC; CDR3 protein: CASSEHGRAYNEQFF
clone size: -; D gene: TRBD2; V gene: TRBV19; J gene: TRBJ2-5; CDR3 length: 13; CDR3 DNA: TGTGCCAGTAGGGGGAGGGCCCGCGAGACCCAGTACTTC; CDR3 protein: CASRGRARETQYF
clone size: -; D gene: TRBD1; V gene: TRBV4-1; J gene: TRBJ1-2; CDR3 length: 14; CDR3 DNA: TGCGCCAGCAGGGGGAGACAGGGAGCCTATGGCTACACCTTC; CDR3 protein: CASRGRQGAYGYTF
clone size: -; D gene: TRBD1; V gene: TRBV28; J gene: TRBJ1-2; CDR3 length: 14; CDR3 DNA: TGTGCCAGCAGCCCAGGGGGCGCCAGTAGAGGCTACACCTTC; CDR3 protein: CASSPGGASRGYTF
clone size: once; D gene: TRBD1; V gene: TRBV5-8; J gene: TRBJ1-6; CDR3 length: 18; CDR3 DNA: TGTGCCAGCAGCGGCCGGGACAGGGTGGGAGCGCGTAATTCACCCCTCCACTTT; CDR3 protein: CASSGRDRVGARNSPLHF
clone size: -; D gene: TRBD2; V gene: TRBV27; J gene: TRBJ2-1; CDR3 length: 16; CDR3 DNA: TGTGCCAGCACCCTCGTGGGCGGGAGTTTTGTGAATGAGCAGTTCTTC; CDR3 protein: CASTLVGGSFVNEQFF
clone size: -; D gene: TRBD2; V gene: TRBV11-2; J gene: TRBJ2-2; CDR3 length: 16; CDR3 DNA: TGTGCCAGCAGCTCCCGGGGGGGGCGAGACACCGGGGAGCTGTTTTTT; CDR3 protein: CASSSRGGRDTGELFF
clone size: -; D gene: -; V gene: TRBV6-2/TRBV6-3; J gene: TRBJ2-1; CDR3 length: 13; CDR3 DNA: TGTGCCAGCAGCCGTACTAGTCACCATGAGCAGTTCTTC; CDR3 protein: CASSRTSHHEQFF
clone size: -; D gene: -; V gene: TRBV6-5; J gene: TRBJ1-2; CDR3 length: 13; CDR3 DNA: TGTGCCAGCAGCCTGTACAGGGCCGATGGCTACACCTTC; CDR3 protein: CASSLYRADGYTF
clone size: -; D gene: TRBD1; V gene: TRBV7-8; J gene: TRBJ2-2; CDR3 length: 17; CDR3 DNA: TGTGCCAGCAGCCCCTCTCCGGGACAGGCTGAGACCGGGGAGCTGTTTTTT; CDR3 protein: CASSPSPGQAETGELFF
clone size: -; D gene: -; V gene: TRBV7-3; J gene: TRBJ2-7; CDR3 length: 13; CDR3 DNA: TGTGCCAGCAGCTTAAACCCAGGGCGGGAGCAGTACTTC; CDR3 protein: CASSLNPGREQYF
clone size: -; D gene: TRBD1; V gene: TRBV7-9; J gene: TRBJ2-2; CDR3 length: 15; CDR3 DNA: TGTGCCAGCAGCGAGGACAGGGCGGTGGGCGGGGAGCTGTTTTTT; CDR3 protein: CASSEDRAVGGELFF
clone size: once; D gene: TRBD1; V gene: TRBV7-3; J gene: TRBJ2-7; CDR3 length: 15; CDR3 DNA: TGTGCCAGCAGCTTAGAGGCGCAGGGGGCCTACGAGCAGTACTTC; CDR3 protein: CASSLEAQGAYEQYF
clone size: -; D gene: -; V gene: TRBV12-5; J gene: TRBJ1-1; CDR3 length: 13; CDR3 DNA: TGTGCTAGTGGTTTGAGGGGACAACTTGAAGCTTTCTTT; CDR3 protein: CASGLRGQLEAFF
clone size: -; D gene: TRBD2; V gene: TRBV11-2; J gene: TRBJ2-7; CDR3 length: 17; CDR3 DNA: TGTGCCAGCAGCTCCTTCCGGGGGGTAGCGGGATCCTACGAGCAGTACTTC; CDR3 protein: CASSSFRGVAGSYEQYF
clone size: once; D gene: TRBD1; V gene: TRBV3-1/TRBV3-2; J gene: TRBJ2-7; CDR3 length: 17; CDR3 DNA: TGTGCCAGCAGCCATCTCAAGGGGACAGGGGGCACCCACGAGCAGTACTTC; CDR3 protein: CASSHLKGTGGTHEQYF
clone size: -; D gene: TRBD2; V gene: TRBV19; J gene: TRBJ2-7; CDR3 length: 15; CDR3 DNA: TGTGCCAGTACCGCCTCCGGGACTAGCGGATACGAGCAGTACTTC; CDR3 protein: CASTASGTSGYEQYF
clone size: -; D gene: TRBD1; V gene: TRBV4-1; J gene: TRBJ2-1; CDR3 length: 15; CDR3 DNA: TGCGCCAGCAGCCAGGACAGGGGGTTGAACAATGAGCAGTTCTTC; CDR3 protein: CASSQDRGLNNEQFF
clone size: -; D gene: TRBD1; V gene: TRBV27; J gene: TRBJ1-2; CDR3 length: 14; CDR3 DNA: TGTGCCAGCAGTTTAGGGGACAGGGGAGCTGGCTACACCTTC; CDR3 protein: CASSLGDRGAGYTF
clone size: -; D gene: -; V gene: TRBV7-8; J gene: TRBJ2-2; CDR3 length: 15; CDR3 DNA: TGTGCCAGCAGCTCTGTACAGGGAAGCACCGGGGAGCTGTTTTTT; CDR3 protein: CASSSVQGSTGELFF
clone size: -; D gene: TRBD2; V gene: TRBV14; J gene: TRBJ2-3; CDR3 length: 14; CDR3 DNA: TGTGCCAGCAGCGGTAGCGGGAGACCCGGTACGCAGTATTTT; CDR3 protein: CASSGSGRPGTQYF
clone size: -; D gene: -; V gene: TRBV2; J gene: TRBJ2-2; CDR3 length: 16; CDR3 DNA: TGTGCCAGCAGTGAAGCCCTCGGGAGCCGAACCGGGGAGCTGTTTTTT; CDR3 protein: CASSEALGSRTGELFF
clone size: -; D gene: -; V gene: TRBV12-2; J gene: TRBJ2-1; CDR3 length: 17; CDR3 DNA: TGTGCAAGTCGCTCCGAGATACTCGATCTCTCCTACAATGAGCAGTTCTTC; CDR3 protein: CASRSEILDLSYNEQFF
clone size: once; D gene: -; V gene: TRBV5-5; J gene: TRBJ1-2; CDR3 length: 14; CDR3 DNA: TGTGCCAGCAGCCGGGACACAGCTAACTATGGCTACACCTTC; CDR3 protein: CASSRDTANYGYTF
clone size: -; D gene: -; V gene: TRBV28; J gene: TRBJ2-7; CDR3 length: 15; CDR3 DNA: TGTGCCAGCAGCCTCATGACAGTGAGCTCCTACGAGCAGTACTTC; CDR3 protein: CASSLMTVSSYEQYF
clone size: once; D gene: TRBD2; V gene: TRBV7-2; J gene: TRBJ2-2; CDR3 length: 16; CDR3 DNA: TGTGCCAGCAGCTTAGAGGCTAGCGGGAGAGCCGGGGAGCTGTTTTTT; CDR3 protein: CASSLEASGRAGELFF
clone size: -; D gene: TRBD2; V gene: TRBV7-2; J gene: TRBJ2-7; CDR3 length: 17; CDR3 DNA: TGTGCCAGCAGCTTAGCCCCTAGCGGACCGACAGCCTACGAGCAGTACTTC; CDR3 protein: CASSLAPSGPTAYEQYF
clone size: -; D gene: -; V gene: TRBV11-3; J gene: TRBJ2-1; CDR3 length: 13; CDR3 DNA: TGTGCCAGCAGCTTGAATGTCAGGAATGAGCAGTTCTTC; CDR3 protein: CASSLNVRNEQFF
clone size: -; D gene: TRBD1; V gene: TRBV7-9; J gene: TRBJ1-4; CDR3 length: 15; CDR3 DNA: TGTGCCAGCAGCTTAAGACAGGGGGCAGATGAAAAACTGTTTTTT; CDR3 protein: CASSLRQGADEKLFF
clone size: -; D gene: TRBD2; V gene: TRBV4-3; J gene: TRBJ2-3; CDR3 length: 17; CDR3 DNA: TGCGCCAGCAGCCAAGACTCTAGCGGGAGGGCCGGAGATACGCAGTATTTT; CDR3 protein: CASSQDSSGRAGDTQYF
clone size: -; D gene: TRBD1; V gene: TRBV5-1; J gene: TRBJ1-2; CDR3 length: 15; CDR3 DNA: TGCGCCAGCAGTTATTCTCCGGGACAGGAGTATGGCTACACCTTC; CDR3 protein: CASSYSPGQEYGYTF
clone size: -; D gene: -; V gene: TRBV10-3; J gene: TRBJ1-1; CDR3 length: 16; CDR3 DNA: TGTGCCATCAGTGAGTCGAGCAGGGGAATGAACACTGAAGCTTTCTTT; CDR3 protein: CAISESSRGMNTEAFF
clone size: -; D gene: -; V gene: TRBV12-3/TRBV12-4; J gene: TRBJ1-5; CDR3 length: 13; CDR3 DNA: TGTGCCAGCAGTGGTAGGGGGACTCAGCCCCAGCATTTT; CDR3 protein: CASSGRGTQPQHF
clone size: -; D gene: TRBD2; V gene: TRBV13; J gene: TRBJ2-7; CDR3 length: 16; CDR3 DNA: TGTGCCAGCAGCTCACGACTAGCGGGAGTTCAAACCGAGCAGTACTTC; CDR3 protein: CASSSRLAGVQTEQYF
clone size: -; D gene: TRBD1; V gene: TRBV2; J gene: TRBJ1-2; CDR3 length: 12; CDR3 DNA: TGTGCCAGCAGGTACCTAGGGGGCGGCTACACCTTC; CDR3 protein: CASRYLGGGYTF
clone size: -; D gene: TRBD2; V gene: TRBV11-3; J gene: TRBJ2-7; CDR3 length: 15; CDR3 DNA: TGTGCCAGCAGCTACACTAGCGGACTTGCCTACGAGCAGTACTTC; CDR3 protein: CASSYTSGLAYEQYF
clone size: -; D gene: -; V gene: TRBV2; J gene: TRBJ1-2; CDR3 length: 13; CDR3 DNA: TGTGCCAGCAGTCTGACAGAGATCTATGGCTACACCTTC; CDR3 protein: CASSLTEIYGYTF
clone size: -; D gene: -; V gene: TRBV28; J gene: TRBJ2-2; CDR3 length: 14; CDR3 DNA: TGTGCCAGCAGCCGTCCGGGGTTGGGCGGGGAGCTGTTTTTT; CDR3 protein: CASSRPGLGGELFF
clone size: once; D gene: -; V gene: TRBV6-2/TRBV6-3; J gene: TRBJ2-1; CDR3 length: 12; CDR3 DNA: TGTGCCAGCAGCACTAGTAACAATGAGCAGTTCTTC; CDR3 protein: CASSTSNNEQFF
clone size: -; D gene: TRBD1; V gene: TRBV25-1; J gene: TRBJ2-3; CDR3 length: 15; CDR3 DNA: TGTGCCAGCAGTGAGGACACAGGGGGCACAGATACGCAGTATTTT; CDR3 protein: CASSEDTGGTDTQYF
clone size: -; D gene: TRBD2; V gene: TRBV6-6; J gene: TRBJ2-7; CDR3 length: 16; CDR3 DNA: TGTGCCAGCAGTTACTCTAGCCTAGCGGGAGCGTACGAGCAGTACTTC; CDR3 protein: CASSYSSLAGAYEQYF
clone size: -; D gene: -; V gene: TRBV30; J gene: TRBJ1-5; CDR3 length: 13; CDR3 DNA: TGTGCCTGGAGTGGGCAGGGAGGTCAGCCCCAGCATTTT; CDR3 protein: CAWSGQGGQPQHF
clone size: -; D gene: -; V gene: TRBV4-1; J gene: TRBJ2-5; CDR3 length: 14; CDR3 DNA: TGCGCCAGCAGCTCCTACAGGGCGGGCGAGACCCAGTACTTC; CDR3 protein: CASSSYRAGETQYF
clone size: once; D gene: -; V gene: TRBV19; J gene: TRBJ1-6; CDR3 length: 14; CDR3 DNA: TGTGCCAGTACCGCCATATCCGGGAATTCACCCCTCCACTTT; CDR3 protein: CASTAISGNSPLHF
clone size: -; D gene: TRBD2; V gene: TRBV4-1; J gene: TRBJ2-1; CDR3 length: 18; CDR3 DNA: TGCGCCAGCAGCCATTCCCCTAGCGGGAGCCCATCCTACAATGAGCAGTTCTTC; CDR3 protein: CASSHSPSGSPSYNEQFF
clone size: -; D gene: TRBD1; V gene: TRBV5-1; J gene: TRBJ2-1; CDR3 length: 15; CDR3 DNA: TGCGCCAGCAGCCCAGGACAGGGGGCGATCAATGAGCAGTTCTTC; CDR3 protein: CASSPGQGAINEQFF
clone size: once; D gene: -; V gene: TRBV2; J gene: TRBJ2-7; CDR3 length: 13; CDR3 DNA: TGTGCCAGCAGTGATACAGAACTCTACGAGCAGTACTTC; CDR3 protein: CASSDTELYEQYF
clone size: -; D gene: TRBD2; V gene: TRBV25-1; J gene: TRBJ2-2; CDR3 length: 16; CDR3 DNA: TGTGCCAGCAGTGAATACGGGAGGTCTTCCACCGGGGAGCTGTTTTTT; CDR3 protein: CASSEYGRSSTGELFF
clone size: -; D gene: -; V gene: TRBV5-4; J gene: TRBJ2-3; CDR3 length: 13; CDR3 DNA: TGTGCCAGCAGCGGAGGTCTCACAGATACGCAGTATTTT; CDR3 protein: CASSGGLTDTQYF
clone size: -; D gene: -; V gene: TRBV5-1; J gene: TRBJ2-7; CDR3 length: 16; CDR3 DNA: TGCGCCAGCAGCTTATTCGTAGGGGCCCTGTCGGGCGAGCAGTACTTC; CDR3 protein: CASSLFVGALSGEQYF
clone size: -; D gene: TRBD1; V gene: TRBV19; J gene: TRBJ1-2; CDR3 length: 13; CDR3 DNA: TGTGCCAGTAGTACGACAGGGGGCGATGGCTACACCTTC; CDR3 protein: CASSTTGGDGYTF
clone size: -; D gene: -; V gene: TRBV27; J gene: TRBJ2-3; CDR3 length: 13; CDR3 DNA: TGTGCCAGCAGTTTATTAGGCACAGATACGCAGTATTTT; CDR3 protein: CASSLLGTDTQYF
clone size: -; D gene: -; V gene: TRBV7-3; J gene: TRBJ1-5; CDR3 length: 16; CDR3 DNA: TGTGCCAGCAGCTTGGGGCAGGGTTTTAGCAATCAGCCCCAGCATTTT; CDR3 protein: CASSLGQGFSNQPQHF
clone size: -; D gene: -; V gene: TRBV12-3/TRBV12-4; J gene: TRBJ2-7; CDR3 length: 13; CDR3 DNA: TGTGCCAGCAGTATCGGACAGAACTACGAGCAGTACTTC; CDR3 protein: CASSIGQNYEQYF
clone size: -; D gene: TRBD2; V gene: TRBV30; J gene: TRBJ2-2; CDR3 length: 14; CDR3 DNA: TGTGCCTGGAGGAACAGCGGGGGTACCGGGGAGCTGTTTTTT; CDR3 protein: CAWRNSGGTGELFF